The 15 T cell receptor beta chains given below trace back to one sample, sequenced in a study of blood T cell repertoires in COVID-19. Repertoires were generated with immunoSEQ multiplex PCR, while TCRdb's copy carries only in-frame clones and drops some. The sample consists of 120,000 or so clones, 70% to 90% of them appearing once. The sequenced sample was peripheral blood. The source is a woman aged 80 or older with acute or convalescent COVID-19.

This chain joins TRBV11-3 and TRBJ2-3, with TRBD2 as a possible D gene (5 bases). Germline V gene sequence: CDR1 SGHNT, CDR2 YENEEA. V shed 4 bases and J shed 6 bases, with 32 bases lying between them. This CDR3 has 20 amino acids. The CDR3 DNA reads TGTGCCAGCAGCTCAGAATACGAGAAAGGGAGATTCTCGCTACAGGATACGCAGTATTTT. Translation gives CASSSEYEKGRFSLQDTQYF.

As DNA, the CDR3 is TGTGCCAGTACCAAATGGGGCAGGCTGAACACCGGGGAGCTGTTTTTT. Translation gives CASTKWGRLNTGELFF. This chain links TRBV19 with TRBJ2-2, with a tentative D call TRBD1 (5 bases). V was shortened by 7 bases and J by 1 base, with 16 bases between the two germline ends. Germline lookup yields CDR1 LNHDA and CDR2 SQIVND (reference sequence). The CDR3 contains 16 residues.

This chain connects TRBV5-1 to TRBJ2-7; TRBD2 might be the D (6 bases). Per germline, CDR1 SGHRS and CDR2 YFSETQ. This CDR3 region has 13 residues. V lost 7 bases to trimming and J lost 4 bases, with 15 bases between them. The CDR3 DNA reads TGCGCCAGCTGCCGGGACTGGGCTTACGAGCAGTACTTC. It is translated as CASCRDWAYEQYF. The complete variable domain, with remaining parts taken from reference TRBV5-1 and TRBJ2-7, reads KAGVTQTPRYLIKTRGQQVTLSCSPISGHRSVSWYQQTPGQGLQFLFEYFSETQRNKGNFPGRFSGRQFSNSRSEMNVSTLELGDSALYLCASCRDWAYEQYFGPGTRLTVT.

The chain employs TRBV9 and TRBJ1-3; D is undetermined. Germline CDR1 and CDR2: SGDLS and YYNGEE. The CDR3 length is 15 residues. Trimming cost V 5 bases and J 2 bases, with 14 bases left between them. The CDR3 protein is CASSGDSLAGNTIYF. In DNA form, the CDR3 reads TGTGCCAGCAGTGGCGACTCCCTGGCTGGAAACACCATATATTTT.

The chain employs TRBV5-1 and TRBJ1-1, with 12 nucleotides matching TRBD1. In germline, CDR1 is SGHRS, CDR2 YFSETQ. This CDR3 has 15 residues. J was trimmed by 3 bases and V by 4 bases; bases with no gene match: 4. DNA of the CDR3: TGCGCCAGCAGCCCGGGACAGGGGGCAGACACTGAAGCTTTCTTT. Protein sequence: CASSPGQGADTEAFF.

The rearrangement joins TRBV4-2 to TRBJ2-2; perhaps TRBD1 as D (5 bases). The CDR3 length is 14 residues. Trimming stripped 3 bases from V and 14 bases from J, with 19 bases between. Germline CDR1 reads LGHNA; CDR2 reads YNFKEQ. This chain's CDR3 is CASSHPPDNLGLFF. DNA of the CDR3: TGTGCCAGCAGCCATCCCCCGGACAACCTGGGCCTGTTTTTT.

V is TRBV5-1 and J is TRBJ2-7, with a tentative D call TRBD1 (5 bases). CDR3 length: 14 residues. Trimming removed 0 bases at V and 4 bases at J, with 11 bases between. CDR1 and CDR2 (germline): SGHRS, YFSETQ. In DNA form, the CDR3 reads TGCGCCAGCAGCTTGGACAGGACCGATTACGAGCAGTACTTC. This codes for CASSLDRTDYEQYF. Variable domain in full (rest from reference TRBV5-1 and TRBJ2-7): KAGVTQTPRYLIKTRGQQVTLSCSPISGHRSVSWYQQTPGQGLQFLFEYFSETQRNKGNFPGRFSGRQFSNSRSEMNVSTLELGDSALYLCASSLDRTDYEQYFGPGTRLTVT.

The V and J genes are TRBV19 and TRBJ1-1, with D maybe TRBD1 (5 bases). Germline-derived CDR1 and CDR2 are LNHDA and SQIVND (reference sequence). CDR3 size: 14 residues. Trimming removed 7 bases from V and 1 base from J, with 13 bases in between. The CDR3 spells CASIHGGANTEAFF. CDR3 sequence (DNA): TGTGCCAGTATACACGGGGGAGCGAACACTGAAGCTTTCTTT. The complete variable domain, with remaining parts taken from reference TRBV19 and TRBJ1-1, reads DGGITQSPKYLFRKEGQNVTLSCEQNLNHDAMYWYRQDPGQGLRLIYYSQIVNDFQKGDIAEGYSVSREKKESFPLTVTSAQKNPTAFYLCASIHGGANTEAFFGQGTRLTVV.

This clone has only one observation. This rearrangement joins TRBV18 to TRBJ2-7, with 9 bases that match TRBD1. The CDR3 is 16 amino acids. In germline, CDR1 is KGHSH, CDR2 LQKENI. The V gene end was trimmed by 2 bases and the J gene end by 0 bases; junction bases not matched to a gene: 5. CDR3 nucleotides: TGTGCCAGCTCACCAAGTCAGGGACAGGGCTCCTACGAGCAGTACTTC. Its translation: CASSPSQGQGSYEQYF.

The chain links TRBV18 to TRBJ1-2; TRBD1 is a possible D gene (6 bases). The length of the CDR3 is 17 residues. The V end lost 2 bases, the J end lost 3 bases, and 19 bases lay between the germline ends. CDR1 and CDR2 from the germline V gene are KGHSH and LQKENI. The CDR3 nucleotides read TGTGCCAGCTCACCATTCGAAGGGATGGACAGTTACTATGGCTACACCTTC. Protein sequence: CASSPFEGMDSYYGYTF.

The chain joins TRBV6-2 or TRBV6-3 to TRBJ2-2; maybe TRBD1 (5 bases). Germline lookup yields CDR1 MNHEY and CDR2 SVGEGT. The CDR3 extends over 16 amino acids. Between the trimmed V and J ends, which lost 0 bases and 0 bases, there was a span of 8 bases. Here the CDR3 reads CASSYSWGPNTGELFF. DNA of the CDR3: TGTGCCAGCAGTTACTCTTGGGGCCCGAACACCGGGGAGCTGTTTTTT.

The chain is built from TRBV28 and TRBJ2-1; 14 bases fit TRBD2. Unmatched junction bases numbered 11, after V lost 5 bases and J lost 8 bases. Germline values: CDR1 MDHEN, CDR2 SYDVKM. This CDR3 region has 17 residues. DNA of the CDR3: TGTGCCAGCAGTCAAACCAAAGGGACTAGCGGGAGTTATGAGCAGTTCTTC. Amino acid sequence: CASSQTKGTSGSYEQFF.

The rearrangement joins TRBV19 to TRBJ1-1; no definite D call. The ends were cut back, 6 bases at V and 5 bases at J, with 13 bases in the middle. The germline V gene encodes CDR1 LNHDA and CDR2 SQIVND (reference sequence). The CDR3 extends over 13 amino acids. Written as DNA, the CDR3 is TGTGCCAGTAGCTCGGTACGGGAGACTGAAGCTTTCTTT. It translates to CASSSVRETEAFF.

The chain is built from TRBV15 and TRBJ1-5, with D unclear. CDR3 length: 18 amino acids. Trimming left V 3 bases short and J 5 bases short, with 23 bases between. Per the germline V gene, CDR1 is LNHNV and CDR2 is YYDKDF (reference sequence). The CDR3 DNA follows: TGTGCCACCAGCAGTCTCCGCCGTTTGGGAGGTGTTTATCAGCCCCAGCATTTT. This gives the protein CATSSLRRLGGVYQPQHF.

The CDR3 sequence is CASNGQGDTNYGYTF. CDR3 coding DNA: TGTGCCAGCAACGGACAGGGGGACACTAACTATGGCTACACCTTC. The V call is TRBV6-5, the J call TRBJ1-2; 10 bases are shared with TRBD1. Germline V gives CDR1 MNHEY, CDR2 SVGAGI. V lost 7 bases and J lost 0; bases outside the gene matches: 5. The CDR3 is 15 amino acids.